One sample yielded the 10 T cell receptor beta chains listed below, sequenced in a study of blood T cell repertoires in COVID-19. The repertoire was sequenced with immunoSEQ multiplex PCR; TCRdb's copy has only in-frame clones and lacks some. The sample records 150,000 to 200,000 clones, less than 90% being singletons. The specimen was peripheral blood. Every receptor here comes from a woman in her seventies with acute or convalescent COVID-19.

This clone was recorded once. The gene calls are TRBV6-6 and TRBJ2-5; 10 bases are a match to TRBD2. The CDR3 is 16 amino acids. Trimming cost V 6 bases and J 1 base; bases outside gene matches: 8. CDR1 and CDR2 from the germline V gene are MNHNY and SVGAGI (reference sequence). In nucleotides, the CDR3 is TGTGCCAGCAGCTCGGGATTAGCGGGGGGCCAAGAGACCCAGTACTTC. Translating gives CASSSGLAGGQETQYF.

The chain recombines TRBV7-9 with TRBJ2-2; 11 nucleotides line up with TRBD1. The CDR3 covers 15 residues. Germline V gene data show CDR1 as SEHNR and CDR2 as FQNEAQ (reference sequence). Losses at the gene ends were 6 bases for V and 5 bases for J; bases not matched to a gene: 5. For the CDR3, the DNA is TGTGCCAGCAGAATGGGGACAGGGGGTACCGGGGAGCTGTTTTTT. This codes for CASRMGTGGTGELFF.

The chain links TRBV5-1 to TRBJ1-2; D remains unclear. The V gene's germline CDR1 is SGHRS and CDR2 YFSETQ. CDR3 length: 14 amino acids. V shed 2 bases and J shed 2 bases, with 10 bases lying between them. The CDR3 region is CASSFENPNYGYTF. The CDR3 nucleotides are TGCGCCAGCAGCTTTGAGAATCCGAACTATGGCTACACCTTC. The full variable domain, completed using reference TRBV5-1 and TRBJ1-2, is KAGVTQTPRYLIKTRGQQVTLSCSPISGHRSVSWYQQTPGQGLQFLFEYFSETQRNKGNFPGRFSGRQFSNSRSEMNVSTLELGDSALYLCASSFENPNYGYTFGSGTRLTVV.

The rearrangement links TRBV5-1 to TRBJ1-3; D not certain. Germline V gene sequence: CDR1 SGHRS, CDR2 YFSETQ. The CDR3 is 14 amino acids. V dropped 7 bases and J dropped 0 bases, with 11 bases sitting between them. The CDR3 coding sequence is TGCGCCAGCGGAGAGGTTCCCTCTGGAAACACCATATATTTT. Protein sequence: CASGEVPSGNTIYF.

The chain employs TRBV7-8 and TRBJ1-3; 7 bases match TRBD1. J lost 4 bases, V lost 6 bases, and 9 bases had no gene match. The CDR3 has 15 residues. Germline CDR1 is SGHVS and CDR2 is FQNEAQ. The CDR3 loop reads CASSLQGESGNTIYF. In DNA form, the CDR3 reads TGTGCCAGCAGTCTCCAGGGGGAGTCCGGAAACACCATATATTTT.

CDR3 sequence: CASSLGLDSYNEQFF. Written as DNA, the CDR3 is TGCGCCAGCAGCTTGGGGCTCGACTCCTACAATGAGCAGTTCTTC. The gene calls are TRBV5-1 and TRBJ2-1, with D hard to call. Germline V CDR1 and CDR2: SGHRS, YFSETQ. The CDR3 spans 15 residues. Deletions cut 0 bases from V and 0 bases from J, with 7 bases between.

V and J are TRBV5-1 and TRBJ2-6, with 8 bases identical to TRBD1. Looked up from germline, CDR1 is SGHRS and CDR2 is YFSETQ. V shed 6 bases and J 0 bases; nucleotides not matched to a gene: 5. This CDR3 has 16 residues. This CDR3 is CASKTGGSSGANVLTF. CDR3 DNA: TGCGCCAGCAAAACAGGGGGAAGCTCTGGGGCCAACGTCCTGACTTTC. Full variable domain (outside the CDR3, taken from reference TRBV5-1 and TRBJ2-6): KAGVTQTPRYLIKTRGQQVTLSCSPISGHRSVSWYQQTPGQGLQFLFEYFSETQRNKGNFPGRFSGRQFSNSRSEMNVSTLELGDSALYLCASKTGGSSGANVLTFGAGSRLTVL.

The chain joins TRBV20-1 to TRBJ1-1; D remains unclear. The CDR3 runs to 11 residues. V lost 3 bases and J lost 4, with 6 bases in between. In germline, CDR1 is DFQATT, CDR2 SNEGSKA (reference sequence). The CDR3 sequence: CSASDGTEAFF. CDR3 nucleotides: TGCAGTGCTAGTGACGGCACTGAAGCTTTCTTT.

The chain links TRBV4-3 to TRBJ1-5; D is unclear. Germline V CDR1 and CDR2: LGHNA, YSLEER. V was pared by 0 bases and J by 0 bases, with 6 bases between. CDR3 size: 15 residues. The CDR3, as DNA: TGCGCCAGCAGCCAAGATCAGTATAGCAATCAGCCCCAGCATTTT. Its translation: CASSQDQYSNQPQHF.

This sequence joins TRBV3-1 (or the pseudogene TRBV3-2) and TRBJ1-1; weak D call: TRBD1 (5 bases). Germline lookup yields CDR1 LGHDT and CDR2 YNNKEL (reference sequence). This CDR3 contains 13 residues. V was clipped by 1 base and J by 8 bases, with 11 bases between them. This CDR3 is CASSQVQGAEAFF. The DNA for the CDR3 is TGTGCCAGCAGCCAAGTTCAGGGCGCCGAAGCTTTCTTT.